In this sample, the clone carrying this T cell receptor (beta chain) turned up many times. Its target is unknown. This sample was included in a study of blood T cells in healthy people across ages. Findings of the study overall: Long-lived and aged donors differed, with more naive CD4+ cells and higher diversity in the long-lived.

Alongside a J-beta primer mix, a sample-barcoded 5' primer served in a second PCR lasting about 7 to 12 cycles. No fewer than 3 million CDR3-containing paired-end reads came from each sample. TCRdb itself ran the 5' RACE reads through MiXCR, one entry per CDR3 protein. The profile covers 800,000 to 950,000 distinct CDR3 sequences, with 25% to 35% appearing a single time and roughly a tenth taken by the ten largest. These sequences were also reported in another study, on T cells of mothers and their children. From that paper: Persistent microchimeric T cell clones were sought, and none were detected.

The clonotype was recovered from a middle-aged woman in good health. The sample was blood.

DNA for the CDR3: TGCAGTGCTAGAGAAAGGGACTTATGGGGCGAGCAGTACTTC. Protein sequence: CSARERDLWGEQYF. The chain joins TRBV20-1 to TRBJ2-7; D possibly corresponds to TRBD2 (6 bases). The CDR3 length is 14 residues. Germline assignment: CDR1 DFQATT and CDR2 SNEGSKA (reference sequence). V was trimmed by 0 bases and J by 6 bases, leaving 15 bases between them.